Included here is one T cell receptor beta chain sequence, with context. The antigen is unknown. Germline lookup yields CDR1 SEHNR and CDR2 FQNEAQ (reference sequence). This CDR3 spans 13 amino acids. Trimming shortened V by 1 base and J by 14 bases, and 17 bases separated the two germline ends. Generated by immunoSEQ multiplex PCR, the TCRdb table keeps only in-frame clones and is missing some. The sample records fewer than 25,000 clones, roughly 80% being singletons. This sample is drawn from a study of OX40 agonist ivuxolimab in advanced cancers. At the level of the study: A diagnosis of hepatocellular carcinoma, melanoma, renal cell or head and neck cancer was present in dose-escalation patients. Broader study findings: CD4+ and CD8+ T cells in blood underwent clonal expansion by week 6 at 0.1 to 3.0 mg/kg. Expanded clones were, on average, more numerous among CD8+ T cells than CD4+.

The clonotype comes from an adult with an advanced solid tumor such as melanoma, head and neck, liver or kidney cancer. The chain recombines TRBV7-9 with TRBJ1-2; D is perhaps TRBD1 (6 bases). The input for sequencing was CD4+ or CD8+ T cells sorted from blood, taken in a trial of the OX40 agonist ivuxolimab. Written as DNA, the CDR3 is TGTGCCAGCAGCTTAGAACCTCGACAGGTCCCTACCTTC. Translated, it gives CASSLEPRQVPTF.